The present TCR beta chain was sequenced within a study of cytomegalovirus exposure and HLA in healthy donors. Primers: 60 Vbeta forward and 13 Jbeta reverse. The table came from immunoSEQ multiplex PCR; TCRdb's copy has only in-frame clones and leaves some out. The profile covers 140,000 to 150,000 clones, with 72% appearing a single time and approximately 2% taken by the ten largest. Sequencing was performed on PBMCs. This clonotype originated in a man aged 35 to 55 in good health and CMV-seronegative.

This CDR3 reads CASSPSGPGLEAFF. The CDR3 nucleotides are TGTGCCAGCAGCCCAAGCGGTCCAGGACTTGAAGCTTTCTTT. The J gene is TRBJ1-1, the V gene TRBV7-3; D is ambiguous. Trimming pared 5 bases from V and 7 bases from J, leaving 17 bases between. CDR1 is SGHTA and CDR2 is FQGTGA in the germline V gene. The CDR3 spans 14 residues.